This T cell receptor beta chain appears in the sequencing data of a study of cytomegalovirus exposure and HLA in healthy donors. Study-wide context: A prior study identified just under 120 million unique TCR beta sequences from 200 million or so T cells.

Primers for the PCR totalled 60 Vbeta and 13 Jbeta. Libraries were prepared by immunoSEQ multiplex PCR; TCRdb keeps only in-frame clonotypes and omits some of them. The sample gives around 150,000 clones, 65% to 80% of which show up once; approximately 6.2% is in the top ten. Between the trimmed V and J ends, which lost 6 bases and 1 base, there was a span of 13 bases. Germline CDR1 SNHLY, CDR2 FYNNEI. This CDR3 is 15 amino acids long. Whole-study findings and limits: Among the most significant clusters, several appeared linked to common viral pathogens in a later analysis. Later genetic work tied a missense DCLRE1C variant to beta-chain V and J trimming.

To note about this clone: Its antigen is not known.

This receptor was obtained from a man aged 35-49 years in good health and CMV-seropositive. This chain connects TRBV2 to TRBJ1-3; no clear D. Sequencing used PBMCs. CDR3 nucleotide sequence: TGTGCCAGCAGACCATATACATCATCTGGAAACACCATATATTTT. Protein sequence: CASRPYTSSGNTIYF.